This is a list of T cell receptor beta chains from one sample in a study of T cells after yellow fever vaccination. TCRdb recomputed calls from the 5' RACE reads with MiXCR, one row per CDR3 protein. The sample records approximately 600,000 distinct CDR3 sequences, around 12% being singletons. The specimen was PBMCs, collected on the day of the yellow fever booster vaccination. The receptors come from a man aged 30 to 39 who received the YFV17D yellow fever vaccine. Each CDR3 is given with its conserved first and last residue. A D gene is named only where the DNA matches it firmly. A clone size is listed for some rows: how often the clone was seen (once, few, many), or a class if it is expanded.

J,size,V,D,DNA,CDR3
TRBJ2-7,few,TRBV5-1,TRBD1,TGCGCCAGCAGGGGGACAGGGAATACCTACGAGCAGTACTTC,CASRGTGNTYEQYF
TRBJ2-3,few,TRBV20-1,.,TGCAGTGCCCCGAAGGTGGCAGATACGCAGTATTTT,CSAPKVADTQYF
TRBJ2-2,few,TRBV5-1,TRBD1,TGCGCCAGCACCCAGGACAGGGAGGCCGGGGAGCTGTTTTTT,CASTQDREAGELFF
TRBJ1-1,.,TRBV5-6,.,TGTGCCAGCAGCTCGGTCTGGGGCGGTGAAGCTTTCTTT,CASSSVWGGEAFF
TRBJ2-4,.,TRBV5-1,TRBD1,TGCGCCAGCAGCTCGGGACAGGGAGCGCTAGTTCAGTACTTC,CASSSGQGALVQYF
TRBJ2-7,few,TRBV20-1,.,TGCAGTGCTAGAGACACGTCAGGGGTTCACTACGAGCAGTACTTC,CSARDTSGVHYEQYF
TRBJ2-5,.,TRBV6-1,.,TGTGCCAGCAGTGTCCTCTACTCGACCGATATGCAAGAGACCCAGTACTTC,CASSVLYSTDMQETQYF
TRBJ2-1,.,TRBV5-1,TRBD2,TGCGCCAGCAGCCAGCAGCCTCCTGCGGGAGACAATGAGCAGTTCTTC,CASSQQPPAGDNEQFF
TRBJ2-7,.,TRBV11-2,TRBD2,TGTGCCAGCAGCCCGGGGGGGAGGACCCCGGATTACGAGCAGTACTTC,CASSPGGRTPDYEQYF
TRBJ2-4,few,TRBV12-3/TRBV12-4,.,TGTGCCAGCAGTTTGACGGGAGAGGTTCAGTACTTC,CASSLTGEVQYF
TRBJ2-2,few,TRBV10-3,TRBD1,TGTGCCATCAGGGGGACAGGGCGGACCGGGGAGCTGTTTTTT,CAIRGTGRTGELFF
TRBJ2-2,few,TRBV12-3/TRBV12-4,.,TGTGCCAGCGGGCAGGCGGGCACCGGGGAGCTGTTTTTT,CASGQAGTGELFF
TRBJ2-3,.,TRBV12-3/TRBV12-4,TRBD1,TGTGCCAGCAGTTATGCGACAGGGAGAGTCACAGATACGCAGTATTTT,CASSYATGRVTDTQYF
TRBJ2-2,.,TRBV5-1,.,TGCGCCAGCAGCTTTGAGGGCCCTCCGAACACCGGGGAGCTGTTTTTT,CASSFEGPPNTGELFF
TRBJ2-1,.,TRBV9,TRBD1,TGTGCCAGCAGCCCCCGCCCACAGGGGGGCAATGAGCAGTTCTTC,CASSPRPQGGNEQFF
TRBJ2-1,.,TRBV7-2,.,TGTGCCAGCAGCTTATTGGGGTGGAACAATGAGCAGTTCTTC,CASSLLGWNNEQFF
TRBJ2-5,few,TRBV30,.,TGTGCCTGGAGTCCTTCATTCACGGCCCAGTACTTC,CAWSPSFTAQYF
TRBJ1-1,.,TRBV12-3/TRBV12-4,.,TGTGCCAGCAGTCGCCTCCAGACCGTGAACACTGAAGCTTTCTTT,CASSRLQTVNTEAFF
TRBJ2-1,few,TRBV5-1,.,TGCGCCAGCAAAACCGGGGCAAACGCCCAGTTCTTC,CASKTGANAQFF
TRBJ2-3,few,TRBV12-3/TRBV12-4,.,TGTGCCAGCAGTTTCTTAGACAGAAGCACAGATACGCAGTATTTT,CASSFLDRSTDTQYF
TRBJ2-7,.,TRBV19,TRBD1,TGTGCCAGTGGGGGGACAGGCGACGAGCAGTACTTC,CASGGTGDEQYF
TRBJ2-4,few,TRBV5-4,TRBD2,TGTGCCAGCAGCGCTAGCGGGAGGGCCGGGAAAAACATTCAGTACTTC,CASSASGRAGKNIQYF
TRBJ2-1,many,TRBV27,.,TGTGCCAGCAGCACCGGGACTGTCTACAATGAGCAGTTCTTC,CASSTGTVYNEQFF
TRBJ2-3,.,TRBV25-1,.,TGTGCCAGCAGTGCGACGAAGATGTTAGATACGCAGTATTTT,CASSATKMLDTQYF
TRBJ2-2,.,TRBV7-8,TRBD1,TGTGCCAGCAGCTATCGACAGGGCCCTACCACCGGGGAGCTGTTTTTT,CASSYRQGPTTGELFF
TRBJ2-1,few,TRBV5-1,TRBD2,TGCGCCAGCAGCGTTCAAGCGGGAGTCGGGGAGCAGTTCTTC,CASSVQAGVGEQFF
TRBJ2-1,.,TRBV12-3/TRBV12-4,TRBD2,TGTGCCAGCAGTTCGCCGGGACTAGAAGGCCCCCACAATGAGCAGTTCTTC,CASSSPGLEGPHNEQFF
TRBJ2-3,.,TRBV7-2,.,TGTGCCAGCAGAGGTACAGTTAGCACAGATACGCAGTATTTT,CASRGTVSTDTQYF
TRBJ2-7,few,TRBV29-1,TRBD2,TGCAGCGTTACCCTCTGGGAGGGATTTTACGAGCAGTACTTC,CSVTLWEGFYEQYF
TRBJ1-3,.,TRBV19,.,TGTGCCAGTACGCAGAATTCTGGAAACACCATATATTTT,CASTQNSGNTIYF
TRBJ2-7,.,TRBV19,.,TGTGCCAGTAGTATCGTGAAGGGGCCCTACGAGCAGTACTTC,CASSIVKGPYEQYF